This T cell receptor beta chain was recovered during a study of blood T cell repertoires in COVID-19 (dated by TCRdb to the early 2020s). Concerning the study at large: Samples from collaborators originated in the United States, Italy and Spain and spanned both the acute and convalescent phases of COVID-19. Deeply sampled blood TCRbeta repertoires from subjects exposed to, actively infected with, or recovered from COVID-19 were included in the dataset. The prospective study material was composed of cDNA or gDNA derived from T cells, B-cell-depleted T cells, or PBMCs. The samples were drawn from the first 160 participants of the ongoing ImmuneRACE study and from over a thousand subjects provided by 6 global collaborators. The repertoires were released in a freely available public database meant as a resource for research on the immune response to SARS-CoV-2. Where available, HLA class I and class II types were taken from metadata supplied by the sample provider and were not determined by assay-based typing. Nearly every sample came with metadata listing a de-identified subject ID, COVID-19 status, age in years and sex.

TCRbeta CDR3 regions were amplified from genomic DNA using the immunoSEQ Assay, a bias-controlled multiplex PCR. In the original analysis: Within the assay, amplification of reference gene primers was used to estimate how many nucleated cells each sample contained. To quantify the absolute abundance of each unique TCRbeta CDR3 rearrangement, sequence reads were collapsed and filtered. Productive Simpson clonality was computed per sample as the square root of Simpson's diversity index over productive rearrangements. The clones in this table, taken by TCRdb from immuneACCESS, are in-frame only. Not every clone is retained; where verified, under half of the shortfall comes from an unresolved V gene, and the cause of the rest is unknown. V and J calls plus clone size are reproduced from that table; the DNA served to infer D and trimming. The sample data list roughly 250,000 clones, and around 82% of these were observed just once. Of the sample, nearly 5% is held by the ten largest clones.

Study-level results and caveats: How much clinical and demographic metadata was included differed by source and by participant, and the metadata was provided uncurated.

This clone was picked up a small number of times. Its antigen specificity is not known. Base qualities are not provided; no much larger clone lies one nucleotide away. Different DNA sequences within this sample yield the same CDR3. The collaborating institutions used their own protocols to collect whole blood in K2EDTA tubes. For TCRbeta analysis, collaborators shipped samples in one of three forms: frozen whole blood, isolated PBMCs, or DNA extracted from either of those sample types. Via the germline V gene, CDR1 is SGHRS and CDR2 YFSETQ. Measured from the cysteine to the phenylalanine, the CDR3 is 15 residues long. The DNA shown is the 45-base CDR3, in frame from base 1. Trimming takes 4 bases off V and 4 bases off J; junction bases not matched to a gene: 1.

The sequence derives from an elderly woman with active or convalescent COVID-19. Recombination linked TRBV5-1 to TRBJ2-3; TRBD2 agrees with 15 junctional bases. Sequenced material: peripheral blood. The DNA sequence is given as TGCGCCAGCAGCAGGACTAGCGGGAGGGCAGATACGCAGTATTTT. Its translation is CASSRTSGRADTQYF.